This T cell receptor (beta chain) is from a study of CD8 T cells in ankylosing spondylitis. This clonotype was picked up many times. Its antigen is currently unknown. Trimming removed 3 bases from V and 5 bases from J, with 15 bases in between. Germline loops: CDR1 KGHDR, CDR2 SFDVKD. The CDR3 contains 16 residues. Regarding the study as a whole: Disease-linked clones displayed a CD8+ phenotype and appeared relatively rarely in peripheral blood. Characteristic of ankylosing spondylitis blood, it appeared, was a TCR beta motif comprising fewer than 10 highly homologous variants.

5'-RACE, quantitative and with molecular barcodes, yielded the TCR beta libraries. TCRdb reanalysed the 5' RACE reads using MiXCR and keeps one entry per CDR3 protein. The table records fewer than 550,000 distinct CDR3 sequences, roughly 5.3% of them present only once. This receptor was taken from a male donor with ankylosing spondylitis. Input material: blood, either unsorted or a sorted T cell fraction (not recorded which). This chain uses TRBV24-1 with TRBJ2-2, with a weak D call TRBD2 (6 bases). CDR3 DNA sequence: TGTGCCACCAGTGATCCCGTAGGAGGGGATACCGGGGAGCTGTTTTTT. Residues: CATSDPVGGDTGELFF.